This entry lists 11 T cell receptor beta chains sequenced from one sample in a study of T cells in Graves' hyperthyroidism and ophthalmopathy. RNA transcripts yielded amplified TCR beta CDR3 regions. Researchers ran a first-round RT-PCR on the TCR CDR3 using the HTBI primer set. Each CDR3 protein gets one entry after TCRdb re-called the multiplex PCR reads with MiXCR. The table lists 500,000 to 650,000 distinct CDR3 sequences, roughly 45% of them singletons. Sequencing was done on a sample of peripheral blood or thyroid tissue (not recorded which). Receptors originate from an adult woman with Graves' disease, either hyperthyroidism or ophthalmopathy (not recorded which).

V gene TRBV2 combines with J gene TRBJ2-1; 12 nucleotides line up with TRBD2. From germline, CDR1 is SNHLY and CDR2 FYNNEI. V shed 5 bases and J 8 bases; nucleotides not matched to a gene: 7. The CDR3 runs 15 residues. The CDR3 region is CASSRGLAGLDEQFF. The CDR3 DNA reads as TGTGCCAGCAGTCGAGGACTAGCGGGACTGGATGAGCAGTTCTTC.

The chain combines TRBV7-3 with TRBJ1-1; D not certain. Germline values: CDR1 SGHTA, CDR2 FQGTGA. Trimming removed 5 bases at V and 1 base at J, with 11 bases between. The CDR3 loop spans 14 amino acids. The CDR3 here is CASSPGRGNTEAFF. CDR3 nucleotide sequence: TGTGCCAGCAGCCCAGGACGGGGGAACACTGAAGCTTTCTTT.

This clonotype has at least ten counts. The chain couples TRBV20-1 to TRBJ1-2; D is undetermined. The CDR3 has 14 residues. V shed 1 base and J shed 2 bases, with 11 bases lying between them. Germline V gene sequence: CDR1 DFQATT, CDR2 SNEGSKA (reference sequence). The DNA for the CDR3 is TGCAGTGCTAGAGGGGCGGAGGGAAACTATGGCTACACCTTC. Amino acid sequence: CSARGAEGNYGYTF.

This clonotype was seen many times. This chain joins TRBV6-1 and TRBJ1-1, with D maybe TRBD1 (6 bases). Germline V gene lookup returns CDR1 MNHNS and CDR2 SASEGT. This CDR3 has 11 residues. With 11 bases removed from V and 9 bases from J, the gap between germline ends came to 16 bases. DNA for the CDR3: TGTGCCTCAGCGAGGGGGGGTAAAGCTTTCTTT. Translated: CASARGGKAFF.

As regards this clonotype: An end of the junction does not agree with germline; a read error may underlie this. The V and J genes are TRBV7-2 and TRBJ2-6; TRBD1 aligns across 11 bases. Germline V gene data show CDR1 as SGHTA and CDR2 as FQGNSA. This CDR3 has 15 amino acids. Written as DNA, the CDR3 is TGTGCCAGCAGCTTGACCGGGACAGGGGGCAACGTCCTGACTTTC. It yields the protein CASSLTGTGGNVLTF. Together with reference TRBV7-2 and TRBJ2-6, the CDR3 gives the full variable domain: GAGVSQSPSNKVTEKGKDVELRCDPISGHTALYWYRQSLGQGLEFLIYFQGNSAPDKSGLPSDRFSAERTGGSVSTLTIQRTQQEDSAVYLCASSLTGTGGNVLTFGAGSRLTVL.

This clonotype appeared many times. The chain combines TRBV10-3 with TRBJ2-7; no reliable D call. V lost 6 bases and J 2 bases, leaving 11 bases between the germline ends. The CDR3 is made up of 13 amino acids. Germline V gives CDR1 ENHRY, CDR2 SYGVKD. The CDR3 region is CAIRKTETYEQYF. The CDR3 DNA follows: TGTGCCATCAGAAAGACCGAGACCTACGAGCAGTACTTC.

The J gene is TRBJ1-4, the V gene TRBV5-1; D might be TRBD1 (6 bases). The germline gives CDR1 SGHRS, CDR2 YFSETQ. CDR3 size: 12 residues. The V and J ends lost 0 bases and 14 bases respectively, with 11 bases between them. This CDR3 is CASSLEGVYLFF. CDR3 nucleotide sequence: TGCGCCAGCAGCTTGGAGGGGGTTTATCTGTTTTTT.

Many counts were recorded for this clonotype. V gene TRBV7-2 combines with J gene TRBJ1-2; 8 bases match TRBD1. Trimming at V came to 6 bases and at J to 4 bases, leaving 10 bases not matched to a gene. CDR1 SGHTA and CDR2 FQGNSA come from the germline V gene. The CDR3 loop spans 15 amino acids. CDR3 DNA: TGTGCCAGCAGACCCACCCCAGGGGGCAGCTATGGCTACACCTTC. It yields the protein CASRPTPGGSYGYTF.

In the case of this clonotype: The junction does not match germline at one end; this may be a read error. The J gene is TRBJ1-5, the V gene TRBV10-3; D uncertain. Germline loops: CDR1 ENHRY, CDR2 SYGVKD. The CDR3 has 16 residues. The CDR3 region is CASSLGSRVGNQPQHF. CDR3 coding DNA: TGTGCCAGCAGTTTGGGTAGTAGGGTGGGCAATCAGCCCCAGCATTTT.

The chain has TRBV15 and TRBJ1-2; D uncertain. CDR1 and CDR2 from the germline V gene are LNHNV and YYDKDF (reference sequence). The length of the CDR3 is 12 residues. V gave up 5 bases and J gave up 3 bases, with 7 bases separating them. The CDR3: CATSGLDYGYTF. In DNA, the CDR3 is TGTGCCACCAGCGGGCTGGACTATGGCTACACCTTC.

The rearrangement links TRBV20-1 to TRBJ2-7, with D maybe TRBD2 (6 bases). This CDR3 spans 13 amino acids. Germline assignment: CDR1 DFQATT and CDR2 SNEGSKA (reference sequence). Trimming removed 3 bases at V and 2 bases at J, with 11 bases between. The CDR3: CSASTRGTYEQYF. In DNA form, the CDR3 reads TGCAGTGCTAGTACGCGGGGCACCTACGAGCAGTACTTC.